Presented here are 7 T cell receptor beta chains from one specimen sequenced in a study of OX40 agonist ivuxolimab in advanced cancers. Measured with immunoSEQ multiplex PCR; TCRdb has only the in-frame clones, and not every one. The sample has over 25,000 clones; about 80% are singletons. The sample consisted of CD4+ or CD8+ T cells sorted from blood, taken in a trial of the OX40 agonist ivuxolimab. The receptors shown here come from an adult with an advanced solid tumor such as melanoma, head and neck, liver or kidney cancer.

The rearrangement uses TRBV19 and TRBJ2-3; perhaps TRBD1 as D (6 bases). This CDR3 has 14 amino acids. Germline V lookup: CDR1 LNHDA, CDR2 SQIVND (reference sequence). Trimming took 5 bases from V and 4 from J, leaving 13 bases between them. CDR3 coding DNA: TGTGCCAGTAGTCAGGGGAACAACGCAGATACGCAGTATTTT. Protein sequence: CASSQGNNADTQYF. The variable domain in full, completed from reference TRBV19 and TRBJ2-3, reads DGGITQSPKYLFRKEGQNVTLSCEQNLNHDAMYWYRQDPGQGLRLIYYSQIVNDFQKGDIAEGYSVSREKKESFPLTVTSAQKNPTAFYLCASSQGNNADTQYFGPGTRLTVL.

This rearrangement joins TRBV7-9 to TRBJ1-4, with a weak D call TRBD1 (6 bases). The V and J ends lost 1 base and 7 bases respectively, with 13 bases between them. The CDR3 covers 15 residues. Germline V gives CDR1 SEHNR, CDR2 FQNEAQ (reference sequence). The CDR3: CASSLDGGLGEKLFF. In DNA form, the CDR3 reads TGTGCCAGCAGCTTAGATGGGGGGCTGGGTGAAAAACTGTTTTTT.

The CDR3 sequence: CASSQKNGQNTEAFF. The CDR3 nucleotides read TGTGCCAGCAGCCAAAAAAACGGGCAGAACACTGAAGCTTTCTTT. The J gene is TRBJ1-1, the V gene TRBV4-2; D call uncertain. V was clipped by 2 bases and J by 1 base, with 11 bases between them. This CDR3 contains 15 residues. Per germline, CDR1 LGHNA and CDR2 YNFKEQ.

The J gene is TRBJ1-4, the V gene TRBV28, with D possibly matching TRBD1 (5 bases). CDR3 length equals 17 residues. Germline lookup yields CDR1 MDHEN and CDR2 SYDVKM. V was pared by 5 bases and J by 2 bases, with 18 bases between. The CDR3 region has the DNA TGTGCCAGCAGTACCCCCTTGACCACAGGCACTAATGAAAAACTGTTTTTT. Amino acid sequence: CASSTPLTTGTNEKLFF.

The V and J genes are TRBV5-5 and TRBJ1-1, with D unclear. Trimming cost V 0 bases and J 5 bases, with 14 bases left between them. Germline assignment: CDR1 SGHKS and CDR2 YYEKEE (reference sequence). The CDR3 covers 15 residues. This CDR3 reads CASSLVVGLGTEAFF. For the CDR3, the DNA is TGTGCCAGCAGCTTGGTTGTAGGGTTGGGGACTGAAGCTTTCTTT.

J is TRBJ2-3 and V is TRBV15; no definite D call. V was trimmed by 2 bases and J by 7 bases, leaving 16 bases between them. This CDR3 spans 15 amino acids. CDR1 and CDR2 (germline): LNHNV, YYDKDF (reference sequence). Here the CDR3 reads CATSRRLETLNTQYF. CDR3 coding DNA: TGTGCCACCAGCAGAAGGTTAGAAACCCTAAATACGCAGTATTTT.

V usage is TRBV4-1 and J usage is TRBJ1-4, with a tentative D call TRBD1 (5 bases). This CDR3 comprises 18 residues. V lost 3 bases, J lost 10 bases, and 27 bases lay in between. Germline lookup yields CDR1 MGHRA and CDR2 YSYEKL. The CDR3 coding sequence is TGCGCCAGCAGCCACTCCTCTTTACGGGGGGTCGGGCAGGGAAAACTGTTTTTT. As protein: CASSHSSLRGVGQGKLFF.